One sample yielded the 11 T cell receptor beta chains listed below, sequenced in a study of technical replicates of blood from a handful of donors. Libraries were prepared by immunoSEQ multiplex PCR; TCRdb keeps only in-frame clonotypes and omits some of them. This table holds about 61,000 clones, around 97% found once. The sequenced sample consisted of T cells isolated from PBMCs. The receptors originated from a human donor in good health.

The CDR3 bases are TGTGCCACCAGGGACAGCGAGAATCAGCCCCAGCATTTT. This codes for CATRDSENQPQHF. The rearrangement links TRBV15 to TRBJ1-5, with TRBD1 as a possible D gene (6 bases). The V gene lost 6 bases and the J gene lost 4 bases, with 10 bases spanning the gap. The CDR3 runs to 13 residues. CDR1 is LNHNV, CDR2 YYDKDF, per germline (reference sequence).

The gene calls are TRBV15 and TRBJ2-1; tentative D call: TRBD1 (6 bases). The CDR3 sequence is 17 residues long. Germline CDR1 is LNHNV and CDR2 is YYDKDF (reference sequence). Deletions cut 0 bases from V and 1 base from J, with 13 bases between. DNA for the CDR3: TGTGCCACCAGCAGAGATGGGACAATCTCGTCCTACAATGAGCAGTTCTTC. Its protein product is CATSRDGTISSYNEQFF.

The chain has TRBV4-1 and TRBJ1-1; D possibly corresponds to TRBD1 (6 bases). The CDR3 sequence is 15 residues long. The V gene's germline CDR1 is MGHRA and CDR2 YSYEKL. V was clipped by 2 bases and J by 1 base, with 11 bases between them. The CDR3 reads CASSQQTGRNTEAFF. The CDR3 region has the DNA TGCGCCAGCAGCCAACAGACAGGACGGAACACTGAAGCTTTCTTT.

The chain combines TRBV4-1 with TRBJ1-5; D is uncertain. The V and J ends lost 2 bases and 1 base respectively, with 6 bases between them. This CDR3 is built from 14 residues. Germline V gene data show CDR1 as MGHRA and CDR2 as YSYEKL. CDR3 region: CASSQPGSNQPQHF. DNA of the CDR3: TGCGCCAGCAGCCAACCCGGGAGCAATCAGCCCCAGCATTTT.

The CDR3, as DNA: TGTGCCAGCAGCTGGACTTCAGATACGCAGTATTTT. Translation: CASSWTSDTQYF. The rearrangement links TRBV5-4 to TRBJ2-3; D is perhaps TRBD2 (5 bases). CDR1 and CDR2 (germline): SGHNT, YYREEE (reference sequence). The CDR3 runs to 12 residues. Trimming removed 3 bases from V and 4 bases from J, with 6 bases in between.

J is TRBJ1-3 and V is TRBV6-1; a possible D gene is TRBD1 (5 bases). The CDR3 loop spans 15 amino acids. Germline V gives CDR1 MNHNS, CDR2 SASEGT. V shed 4 bases and J shed 2 bases, with 12 bases lying between them. This CDR3 reads CASSGDLGAGNTIYF. The CDR3 bases are TGTGCCAGCAGTGGGGATTTAGGGGCTGGAAACACCATATATTTT.

The chain couples TRBV19 to TRBJ2-7, with TRBD2 identical over 10 bases. Germline trimming cut 6 bases from V and 2 bases from J; bases unmatched to any gene: 1. The CDR3 has 13 residues. Germline lookup yields CDR1 LNHDA and CDR2 SQIVND (reference sequence). DNA for the CDR3: TGTGCCAGTAGCCTAGCGGGAGCCTACGAGCAGTACTTC. Encoded protein: CASSLAGAYEQYF.

V is TRBV19 and J is TRBJ2-5; 7 nucleotides align to TRBD2. Per germline, CDR1 LNHDA and CDR2 SQIVND (reference sequence). The CDR3 length is 15 residues. Trimming at V came to 1 base and at J to 5 bases, leaving 7 bases not matched to a gene. CDR3 DNA: TGTGCCAGTAGTATAGGGGCGGGAGTTGGGGAGACCCAGTACTTC. Translated: CASSIGAGVGETQYF. Together with reference TRBV19 and TRBJ2-5, the CDR3 gives the full variable domain: DGGITQSPKYLFRKEGQNVTLSCEQNLNHDAMYWYRQDPGQGLRLIYYSQIVNDFQKGDIAEGYSVSREKKESFPLTVTSAQKNPTAFYLCASSIGAGVGETQYFGPGTRLLVL.

This clone has more than one count but fewer than ten. This sequence joins TRBV6-1 and TRBJ2-3; possibly TRBD1 for D (5 bases). Germline V lookup: CDR1 MNHNS, CDR2 SASEGT. The CDR3 runs 13 residues. The ends were cut back, 4 bases at V and 4 bases at J, with 9 bases in the middle. CDR3 sequence: CASSGGSPDTQYF. DNA for the CDR3: TGTGCCAGCAGTGGGGGCAGCCCAGATACGCAGTATTTT.

The J gene is TRBJ1-1, the V gene TRBV11-2; 7 bases fit TRBD1. The CDR3 extends over 17 amino acids. Germline CDR1 SGHAT, CDR2 FQNNGV. Trimming removed 1 base from V and 2 bases from J; junction bases left unmatched: 10. The chain's CDR3 is CASSLVGPAGGNTEAFF. The DNA for the CDR3 is TGTGCCAGCAGCTTAGTGGGCCCTGCAGGGGGAAACACTGAAGCTTTCTTT.

The chain employs TRBV4-2 and TRBJ2-5; 8 nucleotides align to TRBD1. V gave up 0 bases and J gave up 4 bases; unmatched junction bases: 13. CDR3 length: 18 amino acids. Per the germline V gene, CDR1 is LGHNA and CDR2 is YNFKEQ. The CDR3 protein is CASSQEDFSGGFGETQYF. In DNA form, the CDR3 reads TGTGCCAGCAGCCAAGAAGACTTTTCAGGGGGCTTTGGAGAGACCCAGTACTTC.